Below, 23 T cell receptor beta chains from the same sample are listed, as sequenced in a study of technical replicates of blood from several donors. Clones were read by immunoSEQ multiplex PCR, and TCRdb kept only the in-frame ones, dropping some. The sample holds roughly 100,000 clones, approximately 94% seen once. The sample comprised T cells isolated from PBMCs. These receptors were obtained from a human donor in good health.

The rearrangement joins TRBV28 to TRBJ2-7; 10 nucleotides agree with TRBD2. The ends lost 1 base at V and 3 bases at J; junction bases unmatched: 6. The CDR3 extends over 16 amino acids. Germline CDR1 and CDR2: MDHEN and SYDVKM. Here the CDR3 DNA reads TGTGCCAGCAGTTTATTGCCTAGCGGGAGTTTCTACGAGCAGTACTTC. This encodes CASSLLPSGSFYEQYF.

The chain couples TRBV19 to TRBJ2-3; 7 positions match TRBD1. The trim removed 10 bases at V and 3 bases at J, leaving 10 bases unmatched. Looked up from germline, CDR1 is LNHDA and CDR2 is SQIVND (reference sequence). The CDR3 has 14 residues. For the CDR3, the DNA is TGTGCCACTCAGGCCGGGACAGTAACAGATACGCAGTATTTT. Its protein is CATQAGTVTDTQYF.

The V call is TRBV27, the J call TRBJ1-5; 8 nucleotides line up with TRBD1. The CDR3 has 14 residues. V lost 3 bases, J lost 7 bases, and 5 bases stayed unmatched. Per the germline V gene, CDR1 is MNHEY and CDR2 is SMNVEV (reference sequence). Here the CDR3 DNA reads TGTGCCAGCAGTTTGAGGGACAGGACCCAGCCCCAGCATTTT. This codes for CASSLRDRTQPQHF.

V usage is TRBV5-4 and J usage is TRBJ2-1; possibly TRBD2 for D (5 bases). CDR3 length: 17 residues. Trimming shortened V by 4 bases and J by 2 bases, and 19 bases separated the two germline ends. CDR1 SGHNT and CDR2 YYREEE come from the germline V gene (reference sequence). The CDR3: CASSLVFGQRTYNEQFF. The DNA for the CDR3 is TGTGCCAGCAGCCTCGTTTTCGGTCAGCGGACCTACAATGAGCAGTTCTTC.

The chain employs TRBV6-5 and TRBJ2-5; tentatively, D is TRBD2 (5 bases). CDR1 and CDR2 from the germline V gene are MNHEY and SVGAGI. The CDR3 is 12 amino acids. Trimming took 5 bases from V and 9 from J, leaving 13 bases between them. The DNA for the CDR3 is TGTGCCAGCAGTAAGCCGGACTCTGCCCAGTACTTC. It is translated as CASSKPDSAQYF.

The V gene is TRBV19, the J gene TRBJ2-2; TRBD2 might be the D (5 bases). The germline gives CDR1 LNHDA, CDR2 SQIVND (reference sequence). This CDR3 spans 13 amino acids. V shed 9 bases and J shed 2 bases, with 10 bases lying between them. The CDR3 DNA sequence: TGTGCCAGCCAGCGGTCCAACACCGGGGAGCTGTTTTTT. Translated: CASQRSNTGELFF. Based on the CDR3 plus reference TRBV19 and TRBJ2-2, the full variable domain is DGGITQSPKYLFRKEGQNVTLSCEQNLNHDAMYWYRQDPGQGLRLIYYSQIVNDFQKGDIAEGYSVSREKKESFPLTVTSAQKNPTAFYLCASQRSNTGELFFGEGSRLTVL.

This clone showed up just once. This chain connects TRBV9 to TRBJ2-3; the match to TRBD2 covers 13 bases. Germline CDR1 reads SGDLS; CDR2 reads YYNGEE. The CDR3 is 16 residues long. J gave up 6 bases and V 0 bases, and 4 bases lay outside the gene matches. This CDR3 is CASSVGTSGGPDTQYF. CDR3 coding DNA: TGTGCCAGCAGCGTAGGGACTAGCGGGGGTCCGGATACGCAGTATTTT.

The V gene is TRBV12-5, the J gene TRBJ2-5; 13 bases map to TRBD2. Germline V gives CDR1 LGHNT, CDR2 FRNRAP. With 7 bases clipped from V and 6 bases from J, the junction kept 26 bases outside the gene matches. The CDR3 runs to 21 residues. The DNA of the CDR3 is TGTGCTAGTGCCTGGGGGACCGACAGGGGACTAGCGGGAAGTGCGGGGAAGACCCAGTACTTC. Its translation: CASAWGTDRGLAGSAGKTQYF.

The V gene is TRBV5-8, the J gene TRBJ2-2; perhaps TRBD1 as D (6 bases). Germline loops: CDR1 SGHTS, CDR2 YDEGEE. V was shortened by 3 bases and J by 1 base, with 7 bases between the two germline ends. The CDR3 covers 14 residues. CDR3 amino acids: CASSSTGNTGELFF. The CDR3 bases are TGTGCCAGCAGCTCGACAGGGAACACCGGGGAGCTGTTTTTT.

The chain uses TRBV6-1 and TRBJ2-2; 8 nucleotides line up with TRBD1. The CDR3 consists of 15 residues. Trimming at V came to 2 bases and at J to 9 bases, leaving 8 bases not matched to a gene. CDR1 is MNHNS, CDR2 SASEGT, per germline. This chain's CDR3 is CASSEKQGDWRELFF. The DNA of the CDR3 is TGTGCCAGCAGTGAAAAACAGGGGGACTGGAGGGAGCTGTTTTTT.

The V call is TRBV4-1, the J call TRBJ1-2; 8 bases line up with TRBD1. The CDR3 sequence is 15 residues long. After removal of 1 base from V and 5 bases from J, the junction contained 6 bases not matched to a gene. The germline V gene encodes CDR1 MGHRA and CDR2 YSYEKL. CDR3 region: CASSQAGTGVYGYTF. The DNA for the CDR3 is TGCGCCAGCAGCCAAGCAGGGACAGGCGTGTATGGCTACACCTTC.

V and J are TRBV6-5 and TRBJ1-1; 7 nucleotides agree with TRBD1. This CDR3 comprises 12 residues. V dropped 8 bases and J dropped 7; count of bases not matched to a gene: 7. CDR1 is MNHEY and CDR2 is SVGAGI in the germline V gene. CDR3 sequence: CASGQGEHEAFF. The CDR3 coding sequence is TGTGCCAGCGGGCAGGGGGAGCATGAAGCTTTCTTT.

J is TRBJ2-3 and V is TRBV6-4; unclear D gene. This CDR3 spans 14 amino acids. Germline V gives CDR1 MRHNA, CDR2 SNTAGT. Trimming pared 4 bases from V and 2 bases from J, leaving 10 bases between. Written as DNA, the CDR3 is TGTGCCAGCAGTGCCGGCGGATACACAGATACGCAGTATTTT. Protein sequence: CASSAGGYTDTQYF.

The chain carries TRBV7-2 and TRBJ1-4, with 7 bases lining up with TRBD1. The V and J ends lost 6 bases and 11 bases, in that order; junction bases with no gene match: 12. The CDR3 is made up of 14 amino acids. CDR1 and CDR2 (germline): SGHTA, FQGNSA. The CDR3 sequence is CASSRSQGWSKLFF. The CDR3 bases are TGTGCCAGCAGTCGATCACAGGGGTGGTCTAAACTGTTTTTT.

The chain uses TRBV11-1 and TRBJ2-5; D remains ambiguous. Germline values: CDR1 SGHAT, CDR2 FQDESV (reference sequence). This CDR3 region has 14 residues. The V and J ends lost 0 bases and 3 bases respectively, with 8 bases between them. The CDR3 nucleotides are TGTGCCAGCAGCTTAGCTCCCCAGAAAGAGACCCAGTACTTC. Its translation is CASSLAPQKETQYF. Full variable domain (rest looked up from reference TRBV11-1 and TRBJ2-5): EAEVAQSPRYKITEKSQAVAFWCDPISGHATLYWYRQILGQGPELLVQFQDESVVDDSQLPKDRFSAERLKGVDSTLKIQPAELGDSAMYLCASSLAPQKETQYFGPGTRLLVL.

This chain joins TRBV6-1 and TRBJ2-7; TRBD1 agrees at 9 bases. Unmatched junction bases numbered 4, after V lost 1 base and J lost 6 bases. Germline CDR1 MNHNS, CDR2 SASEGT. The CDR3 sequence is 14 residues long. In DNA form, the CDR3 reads TGTGCCAGCAGTGAAGGGGGACAGGGTTTCGAGCAGTACTTC. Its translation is CASSEGGQGFEQYF.

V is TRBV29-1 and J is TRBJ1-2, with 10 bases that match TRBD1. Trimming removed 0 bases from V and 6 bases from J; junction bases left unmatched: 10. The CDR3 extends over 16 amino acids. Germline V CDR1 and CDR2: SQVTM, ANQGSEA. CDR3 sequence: CSVEEGWTGGNDGYTF. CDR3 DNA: TGCAGCGTTGAAGAGGGATGGACAGGGGGGAACGATGGCTACACCTTC.

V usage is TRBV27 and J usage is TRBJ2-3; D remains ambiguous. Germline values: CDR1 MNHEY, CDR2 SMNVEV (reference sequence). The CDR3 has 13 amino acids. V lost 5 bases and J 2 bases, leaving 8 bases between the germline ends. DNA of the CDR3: TGTGCCAGCAGTCCGGAGCCCACAGATACGCAGTATTTT. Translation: CASSPEPTDTQYF.

The chain's CDR3 is CASSFKSDTEAFF. The CDR3 DNA reads TGCGCCAGCAGCTTTAAATCCGACACTGAAGCTTTCTTT. The chain combines TRBV5-1 with TRBJ1-1; no reliable D call. From germline, CDR1 is SGHRS and CDR2 YFSETQ. The V and J ends lost 2 bases and 3 bases respectively, with 8 bases between them. The length of the CDR3 is 13 residues.

CDR3 loop: CASSQFGHLDEQFF. CDR3 DNA sequence: TGCGCCAGCAGCCAATTCGGACATTTGGATGAGCAGTTCTTC. V usage is TRBV4-1 and J usage is TRBJ2-1; weak D call: TRBD1 (5 bases). Germline V gene lookup returns CDR1 MGHRA and CDR2 YSYEKL. The germline V and J ends were trimmed by 2 bases and 8 bases, with 13 bases remaining between them. The CDR3 extends over 14 amino acids.

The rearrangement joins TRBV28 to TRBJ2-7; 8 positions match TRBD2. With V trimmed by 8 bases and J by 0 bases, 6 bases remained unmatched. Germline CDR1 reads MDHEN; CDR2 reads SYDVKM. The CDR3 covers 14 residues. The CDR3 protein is CASLSGTYSYEQYF. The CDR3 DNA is TGTGCCAGCCTTAGCGGGACCTACTCCTACGAGCAGTACTTC.

The CDR3 spells CASSLGTSGSSYNEQFF. The CDR3 DNA sequence: TGTGCCAGCAGCTTGGGGACTAGCGGGAGCTCCTACAATGAGCAGTTCTTC. The chain couples TRBV11-2 to TRBJ2-1; 14 nucleotides align to TRBD2. There are 17 residues in the CDR3. The V gene end was trimmed by 3 bases and the J gene end by 0 bases; junction bases not matched to a gene: 1. The germline V gene encodes CDR1 SGHAT and CDR2 FQNNGV.

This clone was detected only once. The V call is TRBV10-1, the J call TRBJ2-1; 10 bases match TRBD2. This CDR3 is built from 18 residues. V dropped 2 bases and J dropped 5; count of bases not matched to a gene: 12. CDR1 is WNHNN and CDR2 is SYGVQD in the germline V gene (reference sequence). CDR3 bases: TGCGCCAGCAGTGAGATGGTAGCGGGGGGCCATAGAAACAATGAGCAGTTCTTC. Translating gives CASSEMVAGGHRNNEQFF.